Here is one T cell receptor (beta chain) with its context. The sample belongs to a study of blood T cell repertoires in COVID-19. Source study methods: It was from reference gene primer amplification that nucleated cell counts were estimated. Assay: immunoSEQ multiplex PCR; the TCRdb copy retains only in-frame clones and omits some. Clonal size and the V and J genes are those of that table, whereas D and trimming came from the DNA. Here the sample spans 100,000 or so clones, roughly four fifths being singletons. This CDR3 spans 14 amino acids. The germline V gene encodes CDR1 SGHNT and CDR2 YENEEA. Trimming stripped 1 base from V and 8 bases from J, with 9 bases between.

Sequences were obtained from peripheral blood. The receptor's source is a man in his forties with active or convalescent COVID-19. J is TRBJ1-6 and V is TRBV11-3, with D maybe TRBD1 (5 bases). CDR3 in DNA: TGTGCCAGCAGCTTAGGGGGCGCGTATTCACCCCTCCACTTT. Protein sequence: CASSLGGAYSPLHF.